This T cell receptor (beta chain) appears in the sequencing data of a study of T-cell memory formation after mild COVID-19. Whole-study context: Largely, the TCR clusters proved donor specific. Study-wide results and limits: Among contracting clones, CD4+ were mainly CM/EM and CD8+ enriched in EMRA. Pre-infection memory showed some responding clones, and this suggested that cross-reactive memory joined.

5'RACE with constant-segment primers yielded barcoded, UMI-tagged TCR alpha and TCR beta cDNA libraries. TCRdb re-derived calls from the 5' RACE reads in MiXCR, one entry per CDR3 protein. The profile shows over 400,000 distinct CDR3 sequences, 20% to 30% of them singletons. Trimming removed 4 bases at V and 5 bases at J, with 14 bases between. CDR3 size: 15 residues. Germline loops: CDR1 MNHEY, CDR2 SVGEGT. Turning to this clonotype: Its antigen is not identified.

Source material: PBMCs or a T cell subset sorted from them (not recorded which). This clonotype was obtained from an adult woman who had mild COVID-19 (a few samples of this study predate the infection). Cell type and time point are not known. This chain joins TRBV6-2 or TRBV6-3 and TRBJ2-2; the D call may be TRBD1 or TRBD2 (5 bases each). CDR3 loop: CASSSPHGATGELFF. In DNA, the CDR3 is TGTGCCAGCAGTTCTCCTCACGGGGCAACCGGGGAGCTGTTTTTT.